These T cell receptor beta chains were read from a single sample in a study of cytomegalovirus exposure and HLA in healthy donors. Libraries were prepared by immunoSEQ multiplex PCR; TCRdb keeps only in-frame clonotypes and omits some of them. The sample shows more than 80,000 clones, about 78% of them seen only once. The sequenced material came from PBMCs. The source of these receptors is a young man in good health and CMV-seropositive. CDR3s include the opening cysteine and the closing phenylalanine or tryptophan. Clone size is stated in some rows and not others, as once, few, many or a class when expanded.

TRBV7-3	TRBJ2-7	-	CASSLKSGAGNLSEQYF
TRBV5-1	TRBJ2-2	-	CASSRENTGELFF
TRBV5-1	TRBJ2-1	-	CASSLEARDLGFF
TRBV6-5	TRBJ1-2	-	CASSPTENYGYTF
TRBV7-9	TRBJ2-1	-	CASRQGGSYNEQFF
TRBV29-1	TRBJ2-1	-	CSVATLAPQEQFF
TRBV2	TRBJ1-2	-	CASRSGTGIGYTF
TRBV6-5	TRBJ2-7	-	CASSYRGGEQYF
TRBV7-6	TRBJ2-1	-	CASSLGANNEQFF
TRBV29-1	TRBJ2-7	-	CSVVKGQGLYEQYF
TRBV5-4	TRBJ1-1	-	CASSLDRANTEAFF
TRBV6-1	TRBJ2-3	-	CASRRLAGGVDTQYF
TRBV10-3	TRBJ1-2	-	CAISESRGDGYTF
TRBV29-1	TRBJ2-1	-	CSVDREEYNEQFF
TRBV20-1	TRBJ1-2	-	CRFTGGYGYTF
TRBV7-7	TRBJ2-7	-	CASSLSGSSYEQYF
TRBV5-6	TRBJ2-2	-	CASSPQPSGRALGELFF
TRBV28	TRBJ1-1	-	CASRSRVLEAAFF
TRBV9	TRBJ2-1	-	CASSVASGRATEQFF
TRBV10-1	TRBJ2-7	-	CASNRPGGGNYEQYF
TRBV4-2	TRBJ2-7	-	CASSHTHTGTPPYEQYF
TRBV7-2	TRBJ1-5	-	CASSQDREDQPQHF
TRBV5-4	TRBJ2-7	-	CASSLDDLAYEQYF
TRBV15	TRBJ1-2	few	CATSRENRNYGYTF
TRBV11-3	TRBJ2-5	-	CASSLGQAKTQYF
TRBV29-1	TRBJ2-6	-	CSVEEGWLRETF
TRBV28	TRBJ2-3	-	CASLGQLTDTQYF
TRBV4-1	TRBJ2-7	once	CASSGRTSAEQYF
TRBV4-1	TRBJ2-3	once	CASSPRAGEVGPDTQYF
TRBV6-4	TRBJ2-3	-	CASSPFAGEGDTQYF